This T cell receptor (beta chain) was sequenced in a study of shared clonotypes between healthy human individuals (dated by TCRdb to 2018 to 2021). For the wider study: The cohort comprised a couple of women and a few men aged 18 to 49 years. For each donor, CD4 naive and CD4 memory were each given three plates, CD8 naive was given two plates, and CD8 memory was given one plate. To estimate repertoire size and how much clonotypes are shared between individuals, the study performed deep sequencing of blood TCR repertoires from roughly five healthy adults. Different laboratories and diverse techniques were used to prepare libraries and sequence TCR repertoires, to increase sequencing depth and limit assay-specific biases. Each donor's leukapheresis produced roughly between roughly 0.9 and 9 billion PBMCs. Paper-wide results and their limitations: Rarefaction of sorted-subset datasets indicated incomplete sequencing despite the large sequencing depth. Compared with non-shared clonotypes, clonotypes shared by all four sorted-subset donors had higher generation probabilities. Because the study included only a small number of donors, the genetic and exposure-history diversity represented was limited. Sampling was limited to blood, and TCR repertoires in tissue likely differ from TCR repertoires in blood. Naive subsets generally had larger estimated clonotype richness than memory subsets did. About 5% of naive CD4, around 4% of naive CD8, roughly 2.5% of memory CD4, and 0.4% of memory CD8 clonotypes were shared across four donors. Based on pairwise subsampling, the degree of clonotype sharing among donors was expected to be affected by sequencing depth.

Using the deep immunoSEQ assay, TCR CDR3 regions were amplified from genomic DNA by multiplex PCR. Extracted genomic DNA from each cell subset was spread evenly across all wells of several immunoSEQ 96-well plates, with each plate serving as a replicate. For sorted subsets, about 200 ng genomic DNA, equal to 25,000 to 35,000 T cell genomes, was loaded into each replicate PCR. Purified libraries were measured with a Qubit 3.0 fluorometer, size-checked on a Bioanalyzer 2100, and measured again with the KAPA Library Quantification kit. Every immunoSEQ 96-well plate was sequenced on a separate single-read 150-cycle Illumina NextSeq 550 flow cell. The authors' analysis ran thus. Because the immunoSEQ output included only junctional sequences and no quality scores, the filtering could not be the same as the filtering used for full-length reads. To assign V/J genes and CDR3, sequences were annotated against IMGT germline references using PyIR, a Python wrapper for IgBLAST v1.9. Reads with weak V/J assignments (E-value above 1e-6), missing CDR3, stop codons, out-of-frame junctions, or ambiguous translated residues were removed. V3J clonotypes were defined by identical inferred V gene, J gene, and CDR3 amino acid sequence. Percentage overlap between repertoires was computed as shared unique clonotypes divided by the size of the smaller repertoire. Richness of each repertoire was evaluated using RTK rarefaction, the Chao1 estimator, and Recon v2.1 estimates of unobserved clonotypes. OLGA was used to compute generation probabilities for all TCRbeta clonotypes that the gDNA method yielded from a handful of donors. Held by TCRdb, this immuneACCESS table contains in-frame sequences only and omits some clones. Under half of the omission traces to an unresolved V gene where checked; the cause of the rest is unknown. D and trimming come from the DNA, and the V and J calls and clone size come from that table. The sample table records more than 400,000 clones; 90% to 96% of these occur just once. Jointly, the top ten make up 0.06% of the sample.

Taken from cysteine to phenylalanine, the CDR3 has 14 residues. Only the CDR3 part of the read is kept: 42 bases, read in frame from the first base. CDR1 is given as GTSNPN and CDR2 as SVGIG, both from the germline V gene (reference sequence). The junction shows trimming of 5 bases on V and 7 bases on J, and the gene matches do not reach 9 bases of it. Comment on this clone: The antigen it binds to is not known. No much larger clone exists at a distance of one base, and base qualities are not known.

The donors were healthy, HIV-negative adults who had no recently reported acute infections or vaccinations. Only Caucasian adults living in Nashville, Tennessee, USA were represented among the donors. CD4+ T cells were enriched by magnetic negative selection; naive cells were then positively selected on CD45RA, and the negative fraction formed the memory subset. After blood collection by leukapheresis, PBMCs were isolated using Ficoll-Histopaque density gradient centrifugation and then cryopreserved in the vapor phase of liquid nitrogen. Purity and quantity of every magnetically sorted T cell population were checked by analytical flow cytometry. Each sorted fraction had its genomic DNA isolated and then quantified by UV absorbance on a Nanodrop 2000c.

Sequencing was carried out using naive CD4+ T cells sorted from blood. The cell subset or site label, read with the paper, signifies: CD45RA+ positively selected. The clonotype was recovered from a woman under 40 in good health. The chain is made from TRBV30 and TRBJ2-5, with 11 middle bases fitting TRBD2. CDR3 region: CAWVDRGTSGTQYF. The sequence in DNA is TGTGCCTGGGTTGATCGGGGGACTAGCGGGACCCAGTACTTC. The entire variable domain, with the stretches around the CDR3 drawn from the reference TRBV30 and TRBJ2-5 proteins, is SQTIHQWPATLVQPVGSPLSLECTVEGTSNPNLYWYRQAAGRGLQLLFYSVGIGQISSEVPQNLSASRPQDRQFILSSKKLLLSDSGFYLCAWVDRGTSGTQYFGPGTRLLVL.